The rows below give T cell receptor beta chains drawn from one sample of a study of blood T cells in healthy people across ages. MiXCR, applied by TCRdb to the 5' RACE reads, yields one record per CDR3 protein. The sample yields over 1,300,000 distinct CDR3 sequences, approximately 59% seen once. The sequenced material came from blood. Receptor source: a man aged 18 to 30 in good health. The CDR3 runs from the conserved cysteine through the conserved F or W. The D gene is left open where the match is weak. Clone size is given for some rows only: seen once, a few or many times, or a class if the clone is expanded.

clone_size: -
v_call: TRBV21-1
d_call: -
j_call: TRBJ1-2
cdr3_nt: TGTGCCAGCAGCAAAGAAGGGACGCTATCTGGCTACACCTTC
cdr3_aa: CASSKEGTLSGYTF

clone_size: -
v_call: TRBV4-3
d_call: -
j_call: TRBJ2-1
cdr3_nt: TGCGCCAGCAGCCAAGATCGGGCAGGGCCGGTCTATGAGCAGTTCTTC
cdr3_aa: CASSQDRAGPVYEQFF

clone_size: -
v_call: TRBV5-6
d_call: -
j_call: TRBJ2-1
cdr3_nt: TGTGCCAGCAGCTTGTTCGGTAACAATGAGCAGTTCTTC
cdr3_aa: CASSLFGNNEQFF

clone_size: once
v_call: TRBV20-1
d_call: -
j_call: TRBJ2-5
cdr3_nt: TGCAGTGCAGCACCAGGGGGGTATGAGACCCAGTACTTC
cdr3_aa: CSAAPGGYETQYF

clone_size: -
v_call: TRBV20-1
d_call: TRBD2
j_call: TRBJ2-7
cdr3_nt: TGCAGTGCTAGTTCTAGCGGGTGGGCCTACGAGCAGTACTTC
cdr3_aa: CSASSSGWAYEQYF

clone_size: -
v_call: TRBV20-1
d_call: -
j_call: TRBJ2-1
cdr3_nt: TGCAGTGCTCACCGGGACACATCCTACAATGAGCAGTTCTTC
cdr3_aa: CSAHRDTSYNEQFF

clone_size: once
v_call: TRBV28
d_call: -
j_call: TRBJ2-7
cdr3_nt: TGTGCCAGCAGTTTTGGCCCTTCCCCTACCTCCGAGCAGTACTTC
cdr3_aa: CASSFGPSPTSEQYF

clone_size: -
v_call: TRBV3-1
d_call: -
j_call: TRBJ2-5
cdr3_nt: TGTGCCAGCAGCCACTCCCCTGGGGTCGGAGATGAGACCCAGTACTTC
cdr3_aa: CASSHSPGVGDETQYF

clone_size: -
v_call: TRBV9
d_call: TRBD1
j_call: TRBJ1-1
cdr3_nt: TGTGCCAGCAGCCCCGGGACAGGGTTGTTAGCTTTCTTT
cdr3_aa: CASSPGTGLLAFF

clone_size: once
v_call: TRBV12-3/TRBV12-4
d_call: -
j_call: TRBJ2-2
cdr3_nt: TGTGCCAGCAGTTTGCCCCTCACTAACACCGGGGAGCTGTTTTTT
cdr3_aa: CASSLPLTNTGELFF

clone_size: few
v_call: TRBV6-5
d_call: -
j_call: TRBJ2-1
cdr3_nt: TGTGCCAGCAGTTACTCGGGTCGACATAACAAGCAGTTCTTC
cdr3_aa: CASSYSGRHNKQFF

clone_size: few
v_call: TRBV3-1
d_call: -
j_call: TRBJ2-1
cdr3_nt: TGTGCCAGCAGCCCCTCGGACAATGAGCAGTTCTTC
cdr3_aa: CASSPSDNEQFF

clone_size: -
v_call: TRBV2
d_call: -
j_call: TRBJ2-1
cdr3_nt: TGTGCCAGCAGTGAATTAGCCGGAGCAGATGAGCAGTTCTTC
cdr3_aa: CASSELAGADEQFF

clone_size: -
v_call: TRBV6-5
d_call: -
j_call: TRBJ2-7
cdr3_nt: TGTGCCAGCAGTTATTCAGGGTGGGGCTACGAGCAGTACTTC
cdr3_aa: CASSYSGWGYEQYF

clone_size: -
v_call: TRBV20-1
d_call: -
j_call: TRBJ2-7
cdr3_nt: TGCAGTGCTAGAGAGCAGCCCTACGAGCAGTACTTC
cdr3_aa: CSAREQPYEQYF

clone_size: -
v_call: TRBV6-2/TRBV6-3
d_call: -
j_call: TRBJ2-2
cdr3_nt: TGTGCCAGCAGTAAACCACTAGCACAGAACACCGGGGAGCTGTTTTTT
cdr3_aa: CASSKPLAQNTGELFF